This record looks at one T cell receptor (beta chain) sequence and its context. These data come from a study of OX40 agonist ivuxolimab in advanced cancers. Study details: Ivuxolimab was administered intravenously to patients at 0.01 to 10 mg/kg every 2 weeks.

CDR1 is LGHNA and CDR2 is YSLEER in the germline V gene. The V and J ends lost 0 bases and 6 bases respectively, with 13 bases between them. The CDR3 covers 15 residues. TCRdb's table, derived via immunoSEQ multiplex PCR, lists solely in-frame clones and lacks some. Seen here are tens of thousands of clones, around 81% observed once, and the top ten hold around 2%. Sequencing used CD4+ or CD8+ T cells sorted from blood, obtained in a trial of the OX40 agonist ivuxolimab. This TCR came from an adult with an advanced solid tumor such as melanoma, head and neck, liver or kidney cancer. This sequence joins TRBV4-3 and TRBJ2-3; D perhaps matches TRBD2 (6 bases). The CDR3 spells CASSQEGRGWDTQYF. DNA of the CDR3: TGCGCCAGCAGCCAAGAAGGCCGGGGGTGGGATACGCAGTATTTT.